This entry is about one TCR beta chain. Germline V gives CDR1 MDHEN, CDR2 SYDVKM. Trimming removed 5 bases at V and 3 bases at J, with 13 bases between. CDR3 length equals 14 residues. The data derive from a study of blood T cell repertoires in COVID-19. Recruitment covered roughly 22 US areas and drew participants whose ages spanned roughly 18 to 90 years. Cohorts were based on clinical histories the participants reported. Assay: immunoSEQ multiplex PCR; the TCRdb copy retains only in-frame clones and omits some. This sample has 150,000 to 200,000 clones, with 89% found just once. The specimen sequenced was PBMCs or T cells enriched from blood (not recorded which). The TCR sequence derives from a woman between 18 and 29 years old who had recovered from COVID-19. The gene calls are TRBV28 and TRBJ2-5; TRBD1 is a possible D gene (6 bases). In DNA form, the CDR3 reads TGTGCCAGCAGTGATACCGAGGGGGAAGAGACCCAGTACTTC. Protein: CASSDTEGEETQYF.